This T cell receptor beta chain was sequenced during a study of blood T cell repertoires in COVID-19. The overall study: The analysed material was cDNA or gDNA that came from T cells, B-cell-depleted T cells, or PBMCs.

This table comes from immunoSEQ multiplex PCR, and its TCRdb copy is limited to in-frame clones, with some not included. The sample holds hundreds of thousands of clones, about nine tenths seen once. This CDR3 is 15 amino acids long. This clone has a single count. The chain combines TRBV21-1 with TRBJ1-2; the table names TRBD1, a call not compared with the DNA. TRBV21-1 is labeled a pseudogene. The sequence came from a woman younger than 30 with acute or convalescent COVID-19. Sequencing input: peripheral blood. The DNA of the CDR3 is TGTGCCAGCAGCAAAGCGAGACAGACAGCCTATGGCTACACCTTC. This codes for CASSKARQTAYGYTF.